The subject of this entry is one TCR beta chain. Its matching antigen is unknown. This entry is derived from a study of a mutant IDH1 vaccine in newly diagnosed glioma. Study in general: Treatment recipients were 62.5% male and around 40% female, and their mean age was around 39 years.

The time point was: week 35, safety follow-up. Vaccination comprised doses that each held 300 ug of mutant IDH1 20-mer peptide, plus topical imiquimod. Each of the donors came in with new WHO grade 3 or 4 astrocytomas that were IDH1-mutant and ATRX-lost. Clones were sequenced by immunoSEQ multiplex PCR, and TCRdb holds only the in-frame ones, with some missing. The data hold about 50,000 clones, with around 92% observed a single time. This TCR was sampled from a man aged 50-60 years with glioma. The sequences come from PBMCs, collected from a glioma patient whose treatment included an IDH1 peptide vaccine.

The DNA of the CDR3 is TGTGCCAGTAGGAAAGGAGGCGGGAGTGGTACAGATACGCAGTATTTT. Protein: CASRKGGGSGTDTQYF. The genes are TRBV19 and TRBJ2-3, with 7 bases aligning to TRBD2. The J segment lost 3 bases and the V segment lost 6 bases, leaving 12 bases of the junction unmatched. Looked up from germline, CDR1 is LNHDA and CDR2 is SQIVND (reference sequence). This CDR3 is built from 16 residues.